The 31 T cell receptor beta chains in this list originate from one sample, sequenced in a study of tumor and adjacent non-tumor tissue in lung cancer. TCRbeta libraries were built with three rounds of nested PCR, modified from ARM-PCR. MiXCR, applied by TCRdb to the multiplex PCR reads, yields one record per CDR3 protein. The table includes about 75,000 distinct CDR3 sequences, roughly 80% detected once. The template was RNA from unsorted bulk tissue. The sample comprised lung tumor tissue. All receptors derive from a woman aged 45-65 years with non-small cell lung cancer.

To note about this clonotype: At one of its ends the junction is not consistent with the germline gene, which may arise from a read error. V gene TRBV29-1 combines with J gene TRBJ2-7; TRBD1 aligns across 9 bases. Per germline, CDR1 SQVTM and CDR2 ANQGSEA. The CDR3 is made up of 11 amino acids. The chain's CDR3 is CSVRQGVEQYF. CDR3 in DNA: TGCAGCGTCCGACAGGGGGTCGAGCAGTATTTC.

Concerning this clonotype itself: Being one base from a much bigger clone, this may be a read error. The V gene is TRBV20-1, the J gene TRBJ2-5, with TRBD2 identical over 11 bases. In germline, CDR1 is DFQATT, CDR2 SNEGSKA (reference sequence). The length of the CDR3 is 19 residues. The CDR3 is CNARSRLDRSGRARETQYF. The CDR3 DNA is TGCAATGCTAGATCCCGGCTAGATCGTAGCGGGAGGGCCCGAGAGACCCAGTACTTC.

This sequence joins TRBV6-6 and TRBJ1-1, with D possibly TRBD1 on 6 matching bases. The CDR3 covers 14 residues. Germline CDR1 is MNHNY and CDR2 is SVGAGI (reference sequence). The CDR3 here is CTTGPGTTNTEAFF. The CDR3, as DNA: TGTACCACCGGCCCCGGGACAACTAACACTGAAGCTTTCTTT.

The chain couples TRBV10-3 to TRBJ2-7; TRBD1 aligns across 8 bases. CDR1 and CDR2 from the germline V gene are ENHRY and SYGVKD. The CDR3 spans 17 residues. V gave up 0 bases and J gave up 1 base; unmatched junction bases: 8. DNA for the CDR3: TGTGCCATCAGTGAGTCCTCGGGACAGGCCCCATCCTACGAGCAGTACTTC. Translated, it gives CAISESSGQAPSYEQYF.

Note on this clonotype: An end of the junction does not agree with germline; a read error may underlie this. V and J are TRBV12-3 or TRBV12-4 and TRBJ2-7; D unresolved. The CDR3 consists of 13 residues. CDR3: CVSCFGMTNEQYF. The CDR3 coding sequence is TGTGTCAGCTGTTTTGGGATGACCAACGAGCAGTACTTC.

Regarding this clonotype: Germline and junction disagree at one end, which may indicate a read error. This chain links TRBV6-4 with TRBJ2-1; 12 nucleotides match TRBD2. The CDR3 covers 15 residues. CDR1 is MRHNA and CDR2 is SNTAGT in the germline V gene. The CDR3 loop reads CASSLRTSGNNEQFF. The DNA of the CDR3 is TGTGCGAGCAGTCTCCGGACTAGCGGGAACAATGAGCAGTTCTTC.

This clonotype appeared a few times. An end of the junction differs from the germline gene, which may be a read error. J is TRBJ2-3 and V is TRBV11-2; TRBD1 might be the D (6 bases). Germline V gene sequence: CDR1 SGHAT, CDR2 FQNNGV. The CDR3 totals 13 residues. This CDR3 is CASSLDRGDTHHF. Here the CDR3 DNA reads TGTGCCAGCAGCTTAGACAGGGGAGACACGCATCATTTT.

This clonotype was counted many times. The chain combines TRBV4-2 with TRBJ2-1; 7 positions agree with TRBD1. J lost 4 bases, V lost 3 bases, and 9 bases had no gene match. The CDR3 consists of 16 residues. From germline, CDR1 is LGHNA and CDR2 YNFKEQ. The DNA for the CDR3 is TGTGCCAGCAGCCATGCCGAGGACAGGTTTTACAATGAGCAGTTCTTC. Protein: CASSHAEDRFYNEQFF.

A word on this clonotype: A junction end diverges from the germline sequence, so it may reflect a read error. The chain couples TRBV12-3 or TRBV12-4 to TRBJ2-1; 8 bases map to TRBD1. The CDR3 spans 13 residues. CDR3 bases: TGTGCCAGCTGTTCAGCAGGGGGCAATGAACAGTTCTTC. Translating gives CASCSAGGNEQFF.

Worth noting for this clonotype: A read error may produce the germline difference seen at one junction end. V and J are TRBV4-1 and TRBJ1-5; 8 positions agree with TRBD1. Germline lookup yields CDR1 MGHRA and CDR2 YSYEKL. There are 15 residues in the CDR3. The CDR3 bases are TGCGCCAGCAGCCATACGGGACAGGCGAATCAGCCTCAGCATTTT. It yields the protein CASSHTGQANQPQHF.

In regard to this clonotype: At one of its ends the junction is not consistent with the germline gene, which may arise from a read error. J is TRBJ1-4 and V is TRBV6-5, with D perhaps TRBD1 (6 bases). Germline V gene lookup returns CDR1 MNHEY and CDR2 SVGAGI. This CDR3 spans 17 amino acids. The CDR3 nucleotides are TGTGCCAGCAGCCATCTTAACCCAGGGGACTCTAATGAAAAGCTGTTTTTT. Amino acids: CASSHLNPGDSNEKLFF.

For this clonotype: Germline and junction disagree at one end, which may indicate a read error. V is TRBV12-3 or TRBV12-4 and J is TRBJ2-2; D possibly corresponds to TRBD2 (5 bases). The CDR3 spans 15 residues. The CDR3 here is CASSLGPWTTGELFF. CDR3 coding DNA: TGTGCCAGCAGTTTAGGGCCCTGGACCACCGGGGAACTGTTTTTT.

About this clonotype itself: A read error may account for a junction end that differs from germline. This chain joins TRBV11-3 and TRBJ2-2; D is perhaps TRBD1 (6 bases). CDR3 length: 14 residues. The germline gives CDR1 SGHNT, CDR2 YENEEA. The CDR3 region is CASSLAGGTGDLLF. In nucleotides, the CDR3 is TGTGCCAGCAGCCTAGCTGGGGGCACCGGGGACCTGCTTTTT.

The rearrangement joins TRBV11-3 to TRBJ1-2; no definite D call. The CDR3 is 12 amino acids. Trimming stripped 10 bases from V and 9 bases from J, with 18 bases between. The germline CDR1 and CDR2 sequences are SGHNT and YENEEA. The CDR3 DNA is TGTGCCACCAAGACGGGTTGCATTAGCTACACCTTC. Amino acid sequence: CATKTGCISYTF.

In regard to this clonotype: An end of the junction does not agree with germline; a read error may underlie this. The chain employs TRBV6-5 and TRBJ2-7; TRBD2 matches 10 bases. This CDR3 contains 14 residues. Germline-derived CDR1 and CDR2 are MNHEY and SVGAGI. CDR3: CASKELAGPYEQYF. Written as DNA, the CDR3 is TGTGCCAGCAAAGAACTAGCGGGACCCTATGAGCAGTACTTC.

In regard to this clonotype: In this CDR3 the conserved last residue, phenylalanine or tryptophan, is missing, so a read error is likely. V and J are TRBV7-9 and TRBJ2-2; D gene uncertain. The CDR3 is 17 residues long. With 6 bases removed from V and 2 bases from J, the gap between germline ends came to 19 bases. Germline V gene data show CDR1 as SEHNR and CDR2 as FQNEAQ (reference sequence). CDR3 sequence (DNA): TGTGCCAGCAGTTCGACCCAACATGGGCGAAACACCGGGGAGCTGTTTTCT. Its translation: CASSSTQHGRNTGELFS.

This clonotype came up many times. Just one base apart from a much larger clone, this may be a read error. The V and J genes are TRBV29-1 and TRBJ2-2, with D unclear. In germline, CDR1 is SQVTM, CDR2 ANQGSEA. The germline V and J ends were trimmed by 3 bases and 4 bases, with 12 bases remaining between them. This CDR3 has 14 amino acids. The CDR3 DNA follows: TGCAGCGTTGAGAGCCCGGTGAGCACCGGGGAGCTGTTTTTT. It codes for CSVESPVSTGELFF.

In this sample, this clonotype turned up many times. The chain recombines TRBV6-4 with TRBJ2-3; the match to TRBD1 covers 8 bases. The CDR3 is 14 amino acids. V was pared by 6 bases and J by 0 bases, with 2 bases of the junction left unmatched. Per germline, CDR1 MRHNA and CDR2 SNTAGT. The CDR3 sequence: CASSRTGSTDTQYF. The DNA of the CDR3 is TGTGCCAGCAGCCGGACAGGGAGCACAGATACGCAGTATTTT.

In regard to this clonotype: The junction does not match germline at one end; this may be a read error. The chain links TRBV4-1 to TRBJ2-1; D may correspond to TRBD1 or TRBD2 (5 bases each). This CDR3 comprises 16 residues. The germline gives CDR1 MGHRA, CDR2 YSYEKL. This CDR3 is CANSQGTHWSGDEQFF. Here the CDR3 DNA reads TGCGCCAACAGCCAAGGGACGCATTGGTCAGGCGATGAGCAATTCTTC.

The chain employs TRBV12-3 or TRBV12-4 and TRBJ2-7; D not resolved. The CDR3 has 12 amino acids. The CDR3 loop is CISSIPGGEQYF. Here the CDR3 DNA reads TGTATCAGCAGCATACCCGGTGGCGAGCAGTACTTC.

For this clonotype: One end of the junction varies from germline; a read error may be responsible. This chain links TRBV5-4 with TRBJ2-7, with TRBD2 identical over 13 bases. The CDR3 consists of 16 residues. Germline CDR1 is SGHNT and CDR2 is YYREEE (reference sequence). The CDR3 nucleotides are TGTGCCAACAGCTTTACCGGACTAGCGGGAGTCTATGAGCAGTACTTC. Protein product: CANSFTGLAGVYEQYF.

As for this clonotype: Relative to the germline gene, one junction end is altered; a read error may explain this. The genes are TRBV12-3 or TRBV12-4 and TRBJ1-1, with a possible D match to TRBD1 (6 bases). The CDR3 contains 11 residues. CDR3 nucleotides: TGTGCTAGCATTAGGGGGGGTTCAGCTTTCTTT. Translated: CASIRGGSAFF.

About this clonotype itself: The CDR3 does not end in the conserved phenylalanine or tryptophan, so this is likely a read error. The DNA is omitted, as the CDR3 cannot be located on it reliably, and the CDR3 follows TCRdb's listing. The gene calls are TRBV12-3 or TRBV12-4 and TRBJ2-1; the table's D call TRBD1 went unverified against the DNA. From its first to its last residue, the CDR3 has 13 amino acids. CDR3: CASDLAGGNELFL.

Points on this clonotype: One end of the junction varies from germline; a read error may be responsible. This chain joins TRBV11-2 and TRBJ2-3; TRBD2 might be the D (6 bases). The CDR3 extends over 19 amino acids. CDR1 is SGHAT, CDR2 FQNNGV, per germline. CDR3 sequence: CANSLDVTGVGRGTDTQYF. CDR3 in DNA: TGTGCCAACAGCTTAGATGTGACGGGAGTAGGACGTGGCACAGATACGCAGTATTTT.

The table lists this clonotype with a few counts. Since no conserved phenylalanine or tryptophan closes the CDR3, a read error is the likely cause. This chain joins TRBV6-5 and TRBJ2-7, with D possibly TRBD2 on 5 matching bases. In germline, CDR1 is MNHEY, CDR2 SVGAGI. The CDR3 spans 14 residues. CDR3: CASSYSRAGHEQYI. Written as DNA, the CDR3 is TGTGCCAGCAGTTACTCGAGGGCAGGCCACGAACAGTACATC.

Comments on this clonotype: This likely comes from a read error, as the CDR3 has no conserved phenylalanine or tryptophan at its end. The V gene is TRBV12-3 or TRBV12-4, the J gene TRBJ2-1; possible D gene TRBD1, 6 bases. Trimming removed 8 bases from V and 5 bases from J, with 16 bases in between. The CDR3 is 14 residues long. CDR3 in DNA: TGTGCCAGCTGTCGGGACACTGACCACAATGAGCAGTTCTTA. It yields the protein CASCRDTDHNEQFL.

The J gene is TRBJ1-4, the V gene TRBV12-3 or TRBV12-4; 7 bases line up with TRBD1. This CDR3 is 15 amino acids long. V lost 8 bases, J lost 9 bases, and 15 bases stayed unmatched. This CDR3 reads CASCSATGSGKKLFF. DNA for the CDR3: TGTGCCAGCTGTTCCGCGACAGGGAGTGGCAAAAAACTGTTTTTT.

The rearrangement uses TRBV24-1 and TRBJ2-2; D is unclear. V lost 0 bases and J 8 bases, leaving 15 bases between the germline ends. Germline CDR1 is KGHDR and CDR2 is SFDVKD. The CDR3 loop spans 16 amino acids. CDR3 in DNA: TGTGCCACCAGTGATTTGCCCCCTGCGAACGCTGGGGAGCTGTTTTTT. It is translated as CATSDLPPANAGELFF.

Notes on this clonotype: This may arise from a read error, as a much more abundant clone is one base away. The chain employs TRBV20-1 and TRBJ2-7; D is possibly TRBD1 or TRBD2 (6 bases each). V lost 5 bases, J lost 2 bases, and 19 bases lay in between. Germline V gene lookup returns CDR1 DFQATT and CDR2 SNEGSKA (reference sequence). The CDR3 loop spans 15 amino acids. The CDR3 DNA reads as TGCAGTGCTCCCACGGAGGGGGGCGCAACCTACGAGCAGTACTTC. It specifies CSAPTEGGATYEQYF.

Note on this clonotype: Since a much larger clone is just one base distant, this may be a read error. The chain links TRBV20-1 to TRBJ2-7; the D is unclear. This CDR3 comprises 15 residues. From germline, CDR1 is DFQATT and CDR2 SNEGSKA (reference sequence). The CDR3 sequence: CSARDIRRLSYEHYF. For the CDR3, the DNA is TGCAGTGCTAGAGACATAAGGCGGTTGTCCTACGAGCACTACTTC.

As concerns this clonotype: Germline and junction disagree at one end, which may indicate a read error. The chain couples TRBV4-2 to TRBJ1-3, with 7 bases fitting TRBD1. This CDR3 is built from 15 residues. Looked up from germline, CDR1 is LGHNA and CDR2 is YNFKEQ. CDR3 DNA: TGTGCCAGCAGCCGCGGACAGGAGGAAGGAAATACCATATATTTT. Its protein is CASSRGQEEGNTIYF.